The sequence of this T cell receptor beta chain was determined in a study of T-cell memory formation after mild COVID-19. Trimming pared 4 bases from V and 4 bases from J, leaving 10 bases between. CDR1 is SGHNT and CDR2 is YENEEA in the germline V gene. CDR3 length equals 13 residues. General study results and limits: CD4/CD8 balance characterized clones contracting day 15 to 85, and CD4+ skew characterized later expanders.

Turning to this clonotype: The antigen remains unidentified.

In TCRdb, the 5' RACE reads were re-called with MiXCR into one record per CDR3 protein. The sample includes 250,000 to 300,000 distinct CDR3 sequences, under 20% seen only once; the top ten take less than 30%. The chain carries TRBV11-3 and TRBJ1-1, with D uncertain. This receptor was taken from a man younger than 30 who had mild COVID-19 (a few samples of this study predate the infection). Cell type and time point are not known. The sample comprised PBMCs or a T cell subset sorted from them (not recorded which). The DNA for the CDR3 is TGTGCCAGCAGCTATACACGGACCACTGAAGCTTTCTTT. Its protein is CASSYTRTTEAFF.